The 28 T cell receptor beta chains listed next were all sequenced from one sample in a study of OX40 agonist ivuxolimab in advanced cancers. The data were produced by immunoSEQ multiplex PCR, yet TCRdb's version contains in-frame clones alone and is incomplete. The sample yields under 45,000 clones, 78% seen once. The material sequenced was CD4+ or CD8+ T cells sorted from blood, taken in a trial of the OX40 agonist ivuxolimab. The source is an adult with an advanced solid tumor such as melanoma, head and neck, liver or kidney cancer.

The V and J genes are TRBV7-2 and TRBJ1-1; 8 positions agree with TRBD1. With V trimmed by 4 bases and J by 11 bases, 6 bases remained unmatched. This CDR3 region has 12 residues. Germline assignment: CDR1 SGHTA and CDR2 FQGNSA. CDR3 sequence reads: CASSSGGAGAFF. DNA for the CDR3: TGTGCCAGCAGCTCAGGGGGCGCGGGGGCTTTCTTT. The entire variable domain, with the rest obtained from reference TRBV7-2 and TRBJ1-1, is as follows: GAGVSQSPSNKVTEKGKDVELRCDPISGHTALYWYRQSLGQGLEFLIYFQGNSAPDKSGLPSDRFSAERTGGSVSTLTIQRTQQEDSAVYLCASSSGGAGAFFGQGTRLTVV.

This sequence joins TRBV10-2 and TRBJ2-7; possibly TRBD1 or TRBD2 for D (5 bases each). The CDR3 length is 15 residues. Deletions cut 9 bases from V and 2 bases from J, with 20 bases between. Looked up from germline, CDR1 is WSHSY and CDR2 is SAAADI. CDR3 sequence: CASSEGRLPAYEQYF. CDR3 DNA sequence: TGCGCCAGTTCCGAGGGGCGACTCCCGGCCTACGAGCAGTACTTC.

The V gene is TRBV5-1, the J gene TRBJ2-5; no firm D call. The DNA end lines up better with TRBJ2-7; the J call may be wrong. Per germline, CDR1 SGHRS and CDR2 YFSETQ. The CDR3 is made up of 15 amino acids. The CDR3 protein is CASRAFVYGSYEQYF. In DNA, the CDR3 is TGCGCCAGCAGAGCCTTTGTGTACGGTTCCTACGAGCAGTACTTC.

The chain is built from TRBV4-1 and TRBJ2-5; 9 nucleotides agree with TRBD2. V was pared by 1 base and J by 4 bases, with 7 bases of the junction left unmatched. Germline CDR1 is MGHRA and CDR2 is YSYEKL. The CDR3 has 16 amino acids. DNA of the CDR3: TGCGCCAGCAGCCAAGGACTAGCGGACGCAGGAGAGACCCAGTACTTC. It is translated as CASSQGLADAGETQYF.

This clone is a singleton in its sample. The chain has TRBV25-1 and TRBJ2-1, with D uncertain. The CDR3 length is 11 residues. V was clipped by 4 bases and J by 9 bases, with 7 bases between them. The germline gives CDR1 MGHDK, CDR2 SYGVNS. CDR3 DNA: TGTGCCAGCAGTGGTTGGGGTGAGCAGTTCTTC. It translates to CASSGWGEQFF.

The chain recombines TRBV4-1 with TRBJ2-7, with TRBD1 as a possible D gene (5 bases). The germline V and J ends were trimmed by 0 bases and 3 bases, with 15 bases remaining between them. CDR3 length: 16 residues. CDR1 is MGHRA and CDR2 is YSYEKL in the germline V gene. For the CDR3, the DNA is TGCGCCAGCAGCCAAGATCAGTCAAGGGGAAACTACGAGCAGTACTTC. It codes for CASSQDQSRGNYEQYF.

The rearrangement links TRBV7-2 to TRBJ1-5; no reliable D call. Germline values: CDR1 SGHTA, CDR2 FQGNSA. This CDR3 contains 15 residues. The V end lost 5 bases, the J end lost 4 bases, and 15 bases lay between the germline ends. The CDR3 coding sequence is TGTGCCAGCAGCCCCCGGGTTGGGAGGAATCAGCCCCAGCATTTT. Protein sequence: CASSPRVGRNQPQHF.

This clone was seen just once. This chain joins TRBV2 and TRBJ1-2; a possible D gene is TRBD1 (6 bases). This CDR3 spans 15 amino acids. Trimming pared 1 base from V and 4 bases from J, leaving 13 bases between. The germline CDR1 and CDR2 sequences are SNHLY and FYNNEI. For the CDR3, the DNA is TGTGCCAGCAGTGAAGGACGACAGGCGGGCTATGGCTACACCTTC. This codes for CASSEGRQAGYGYTF.

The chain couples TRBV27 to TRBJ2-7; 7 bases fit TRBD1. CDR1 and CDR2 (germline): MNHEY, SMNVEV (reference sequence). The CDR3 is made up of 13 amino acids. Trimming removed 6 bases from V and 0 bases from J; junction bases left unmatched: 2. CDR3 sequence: CASRGQSSYEQYF. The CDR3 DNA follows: TGTGCCAGCAGGGGACAGAGCTCCTACGAGCAGTACTTC.

CDR3 DNA sequence: TGCAGTGCTAGACCAGTTGATACGCAGTATTTT. Amino acid sequence: CSARPVDTQYF. The chain employs TRBV20-1 and TRBJ2-3; D remains ambiguous. This CDR3 spans 11 amino acids. Looked up from germline, CDR1 is DFQATT and CDR2 is SNEGSKA (reference sequence). Trimming stripped 2 bases from V and 6 bases from J, with 6 bases between.

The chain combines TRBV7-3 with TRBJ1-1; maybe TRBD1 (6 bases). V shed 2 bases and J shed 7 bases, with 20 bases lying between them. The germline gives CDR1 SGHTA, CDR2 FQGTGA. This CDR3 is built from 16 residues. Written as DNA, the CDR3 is TGTGCCAGCAGCTTACGAGGACAGCTCTATGTAGATGAAGCTTTCTTT. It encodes CASSLRGQLYVDEAFF.

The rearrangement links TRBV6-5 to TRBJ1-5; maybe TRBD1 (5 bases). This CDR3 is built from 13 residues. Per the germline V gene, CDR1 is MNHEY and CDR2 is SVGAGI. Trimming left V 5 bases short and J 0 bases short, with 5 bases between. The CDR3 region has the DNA TGTGCCAGCAGTGGACATAGCAATCAGCCCCAGCATTTT. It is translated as CASSGHSNQPQHF.

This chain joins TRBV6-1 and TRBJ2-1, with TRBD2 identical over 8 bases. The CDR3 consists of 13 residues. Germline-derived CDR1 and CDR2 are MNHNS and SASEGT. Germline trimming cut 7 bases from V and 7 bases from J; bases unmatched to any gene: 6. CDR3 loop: CASTRSGTNEQFF. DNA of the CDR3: TGTGCCAGCACCCGTAGCGGGACGAATGAGCAGTTCTTC.

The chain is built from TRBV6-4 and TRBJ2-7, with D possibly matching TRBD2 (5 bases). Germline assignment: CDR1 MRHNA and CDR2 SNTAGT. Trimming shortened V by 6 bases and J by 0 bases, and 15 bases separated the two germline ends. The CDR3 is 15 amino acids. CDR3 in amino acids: CASSHGLNSSYEQYF. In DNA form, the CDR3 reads TGTGCCAGCAGCCACGGACTCAATAGCTCCTACGAGCAGTACTTC.

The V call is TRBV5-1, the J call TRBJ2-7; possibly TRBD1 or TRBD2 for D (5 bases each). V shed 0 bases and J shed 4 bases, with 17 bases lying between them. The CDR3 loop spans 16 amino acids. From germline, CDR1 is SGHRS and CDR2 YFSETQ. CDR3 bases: TGCGCCAGCAGCTTGGCCAAGGGGACCCAAGGATACGAGCAGTACTTC. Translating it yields CASSLAKGTQGYEQYF.

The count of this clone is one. Here the CDR3 reads CATRSGQGEAFF. In DNA, the CDR3 is TGTGCCACCCGATCCGGACAGGGGGAAGCTTTCTTT. V gene TRBV10-3 combines with J gene TRBJ1-1; 9 bases are a match to TRBD1. V lost 10 bases, J lost 8 bases, and 8 bases stayed unmatched. The CDR3 is 12 residues long. Germline CDR1 ENHRY, CDR2 SYGVKD.

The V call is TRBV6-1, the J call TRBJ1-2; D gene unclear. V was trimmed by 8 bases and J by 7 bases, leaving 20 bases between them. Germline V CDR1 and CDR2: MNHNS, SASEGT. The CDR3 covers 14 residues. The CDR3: CASCAAPTATGYTF. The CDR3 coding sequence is TGTGCCAGCTGCGCGGCACCCACGGCGACTGGCTACACCTTC.

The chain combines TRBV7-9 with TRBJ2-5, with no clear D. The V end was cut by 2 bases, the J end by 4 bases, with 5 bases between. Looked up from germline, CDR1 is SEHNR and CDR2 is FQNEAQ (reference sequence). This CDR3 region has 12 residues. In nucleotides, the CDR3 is TGTGCCAGCAGCTTAACTCTAGAGACCCAGTACTTC. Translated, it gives CASSLTLETQYF.

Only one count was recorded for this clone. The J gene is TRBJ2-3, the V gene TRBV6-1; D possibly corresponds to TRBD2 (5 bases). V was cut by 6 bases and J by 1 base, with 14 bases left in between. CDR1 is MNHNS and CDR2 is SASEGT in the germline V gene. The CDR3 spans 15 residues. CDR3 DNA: TGTGCCAGCAGGCTATCGGCGGGCCGCACAGATACGCAGTATTTT. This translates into CASRLSAGRTDTQYF.

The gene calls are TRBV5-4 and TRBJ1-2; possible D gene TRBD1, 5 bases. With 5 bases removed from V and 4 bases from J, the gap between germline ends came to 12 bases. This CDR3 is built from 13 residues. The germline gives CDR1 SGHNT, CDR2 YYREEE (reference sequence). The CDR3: CASSSSGFYGYTF. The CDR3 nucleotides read TGTGCCAGCAGTTCCTCAGGGTTCTATGGCTACACCTTC.

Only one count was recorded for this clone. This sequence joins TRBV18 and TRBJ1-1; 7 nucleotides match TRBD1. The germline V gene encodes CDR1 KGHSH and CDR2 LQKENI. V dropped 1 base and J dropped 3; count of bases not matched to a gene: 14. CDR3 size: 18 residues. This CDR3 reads CASSPRSLQGSGYTEAFF. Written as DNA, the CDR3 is TGTGCCAGCTCACCACGCTCCTTACAGGGGAGCGGTTACACTGAAGCTTTCTTT.

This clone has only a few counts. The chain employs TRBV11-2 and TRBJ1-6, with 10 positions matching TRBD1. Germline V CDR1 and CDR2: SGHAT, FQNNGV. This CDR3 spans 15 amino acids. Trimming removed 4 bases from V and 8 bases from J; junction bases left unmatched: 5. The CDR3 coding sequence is TGTGCCAGCAGCTCCCGGACAGGGGGAGATTCACCCCTCCACTTT. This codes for CASSSRTGGDSPLHF.

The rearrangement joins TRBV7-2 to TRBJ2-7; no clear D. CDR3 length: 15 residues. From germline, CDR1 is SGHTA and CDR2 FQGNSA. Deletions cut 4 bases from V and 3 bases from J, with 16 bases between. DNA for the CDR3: TGTGCCAGCAGCTCCTTTCGGCGGAGTTTCTACGAGCAGTACTTC. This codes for CASSSFRRSFYEQYF. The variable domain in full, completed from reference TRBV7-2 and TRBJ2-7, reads GAGVSQSPSNKVTEKGKDVELRCDPISGHTALYWYRQSLGQGLEFLIYFQGNSAPDKSGLPSDRFSAERTGGSVSTLTIQRTQQEDSAVYLCASSSFRRSFYEQYFGPGTRLTVT.

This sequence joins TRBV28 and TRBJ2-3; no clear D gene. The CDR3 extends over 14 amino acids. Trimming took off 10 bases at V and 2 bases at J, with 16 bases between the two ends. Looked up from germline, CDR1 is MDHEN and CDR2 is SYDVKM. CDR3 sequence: CATKTGSPTDTQYF. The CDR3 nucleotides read TGTGCCACCAAGACCGGGTCCCCCACAGATACGCAGTATTTT.

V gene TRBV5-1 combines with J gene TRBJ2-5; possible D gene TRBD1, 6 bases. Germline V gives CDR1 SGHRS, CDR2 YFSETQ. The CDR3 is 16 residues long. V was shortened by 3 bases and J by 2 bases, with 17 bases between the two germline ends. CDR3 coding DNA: TGCGCCAGCAGCTCCGATACAGGGCTACTTCAAGAGACCCAGTACTTC. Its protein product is CASSSDTGLLQETQYF.

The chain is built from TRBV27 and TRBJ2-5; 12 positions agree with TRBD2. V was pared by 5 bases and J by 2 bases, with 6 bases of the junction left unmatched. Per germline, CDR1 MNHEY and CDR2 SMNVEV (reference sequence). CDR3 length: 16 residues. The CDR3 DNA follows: TGTGCCAGCAGTCCCCTAGCGGGAGGGCCGCAAGAGACCCAGTACTTC. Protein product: CASSPLAGGPQETQYF.

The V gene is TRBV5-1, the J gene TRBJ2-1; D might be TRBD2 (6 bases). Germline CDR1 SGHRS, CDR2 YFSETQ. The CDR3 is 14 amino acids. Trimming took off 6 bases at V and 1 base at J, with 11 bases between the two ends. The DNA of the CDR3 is TGCGCCAGCATCCGGGACTCTTCCTACAATGAGCAGTTCTTC. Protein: CASIRDSSYNEQFF.

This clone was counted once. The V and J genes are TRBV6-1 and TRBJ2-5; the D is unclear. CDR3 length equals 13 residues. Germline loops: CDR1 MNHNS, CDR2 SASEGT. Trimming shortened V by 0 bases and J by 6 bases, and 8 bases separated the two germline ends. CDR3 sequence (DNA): TGTGCCAGCAGTGAAGCGCTTACCCAGACCCAGTACTTC. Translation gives CASSEALTQTQYF.